Listed below are T cell receptor beta chains from one sample, sequenced in a study of naive and memory T cell subsets. TCRdb reanalysed the UMI-ligation and nested PCR reads using MiXCR and keeps one entry per CDR3 protein. The sample lists 20,000 to 25,000 distinct CDR3 sequences; about 6.1% were seen once. The sample consisted of skin, taken from a tuberculin skin test site. The source of these receptors is an adult in good health. CDR3s include the opening cysteine and the closing phenylalanine or tryptophan. A D gene is named only where the DNA matches it firmly. Not every row has a clone size; where given, it reads once, few, many or a size class.

many,-,TRBV11-2,TRBJ2-7,CASTPGLANDEQYF,TGTGCCAGCACCCCAGGGCTGGCAAACGACGAGCAGTACTTC
-,-,TRBV20-1,TRBJ1-1,CSARRAGAGTEAFF,TGCAGTGCTAGACGGGCAGGGGCGGGCACTGAAGCTTTCTTT
few,TRBD1,TRBV12-3/TRBV12-4,TRBJ1-5,CASRGTGNQPQNF,TGTGCCAGCAGGGGGACAGGGAATCAGCCCCAGAATTTT
-,-,TRBV3-1,TRBJ1-2,CASSQALKANGYTF,TGTGCCAGCAGCCAAGCCCTAAAAGCCAATGGCTACACCTTC
many,TRBD1,TRBV2,TRBJ1-6,CASSVHGTGTHNSPLHF,TGTGCCAGCAGTGTTCATGGGACAGGGACGCATAATTCACCCCTCCACTTT
-,TRBD1,TRBV5-6,TRBJ1-2,CASSTGGYGYTF,TGTGCCAGCAGCACAGGGGGCTATGGCTACACCTTC
many,TRBD1,TRBV7-2,TRBJ1-2,CASSLEGQGPPSSLATVYGYTF,TGTGCCAGCAGCTTAGAGGGACAGGGGCCCCCATCTTCCCTCGCAACCGTCTATGGCTACACCTTC
-,-,TRBV7-9,TRBJ1-3,CAGSLGPPGNTIYF,TGTGCCGGCTCTCTCGGGCCTCCTGGAAACACCATATATTTT
many,TRBD2,TRBV7-2,TRBJ2-3,CASRVTSGRSDTQYF,TGTGCCAGCAGGGTCACTAGCGGGAGGTCAGATACGCAGTATTTT
many,TRBD2,TRBV5-6,TRBJ2-1,CASSLVGLADYNEQFF,TGTGCCAGCAGCTTGGTAGGACTAGCGGACTACAATGAGCAGTTCTTC
many,-,TRBV6-2/TRBV6-3,TRBJ2-1,CASSYTGIASGGQFF,TGTGCCAGCAGTTACACCGGGATAGCCTCCGGGGGGCAGTTCTTC
medium-sized,-,TRBV28,TRBJ2-3,CASSLSVGLANTDTQYF,TGTGCCAGCAGTTTATCGGTGGGGCTAGCGAACACAGATACGCAGTATTTT
-,-,TRBV19,TRBJ1-2,CASRGAALNNYGYTF,TGTGCCAGTAGAGGGGCCGCCCTTAACAACTATGGCTACACCTTC
many,-,TRBV4-2,TRBJ1-1,CASSQSDSNTEAFF,TGTGCCAGCAGCCAATCGGACAGTAACACTGAAGCTTTCTTT
-,TRBD1,TRBV7-2,TRBJ2-1,CASSFGRGYNEQFF,TGTGCCAGCAGCTTTGGCAGGGGGTACAATGAGCAGTTCTTC
many,-,TRBV4-3,TRBJ1-1,CASSQDTRLMNTEAFF,TGCGCCAGCAGCCAAGATACAAGGTTAATGAACACTGAAGCTTTCTTT
-,-,TRBV9,TRBJ2-3,CASSVAGDYTDTQYF,TGTGCCAGCAGCGTAGCAGGGGACTACACAGATACGCAGTATTTT
medium-sized,-,TRBV20-1,TRBJ2-5,CSARGFSRADRETQYF,TGCAGTGCTAGAGGTTTTAGCAGGGCAGACAGGGAGACCCAGTACTTC
few,-,TRBV9,TRBJ2-2,CASSDLPDGELFF,TGTGCCAGCAGCGACCTTCCGGATGGGGAGCTGTTTTTT
few,TRBD1,TRBV7-2,TRBJ1-2,CASSLGGTGGIYGYTF,TGTGCCAGCAGCTTAGGGGGGACAGGGGGAATCTATGGCTACACCTTC
-,-,TRBV6-6,TRBJ2-1,CASSPARQTYNDEQFF,TGTGCCAGCAGTCCCGCGAGGCAAACATACAACGATGAGCAGTTCTTC
many,-,TRBV20-1,TRBJ2-3,CSANRVQDTQYF,TGCAGTGCCAACAGGGTTCAAGATACGCAGTATTTT
many,TRBD2,TRBV4-1,TRBJ2-7,CASSPTGLAGAEQYF,TGCGCCAGCAGCCCTACGGGACTAGCGGGAGCCGAGCAGTACTTC
few,TRBD2,TRBV19,TRBJ2-1,CASSPRGTSGRNEQFF,TGTGCCAGTAGTCCTCGGGGGACTAGCGGGAGGAATGAGCAGTTCTTC
few,-,TRBV7-9,TRBJ1-1,CASSLAAGRNTEAFF,TGTGCCAGCAGCTTAGCGGCAGGGCGAAACACTGAAGCTTTCTTT
few,-,TRBV6-1,TRBJ1-5,CASSGSSLHYQPQHF,TGTGCCAGCAGCGGCAGCTCATTACATTATCAGCCCCAGCATTTT
-,TRBD1,TRBV3-1,TRBJ1-1,CASSLQGGGTEAFF,TGTGCCAGCAGCCTACAGGGGGGTGGTACTGAAGCTTTCTTT
many,-,TRBV29-1,TRBJ1-1,CSVRENMNTEAFF,TGCAGCGTTCGGGAGAACATGAACACTGAAGCTTTCTTT
few,-,TRBV27,TRBJ1-6,CASIRLGGGSPLHF,TGTGCCAGCATTCGACTGGGGGGGGGATCACCCCTCCACTTT
few,-,TRBV29-1,TRBJ2-1,CSARGDNEQFF,TGCAGCGCCCGGGGAGACAATGAGCAGTTCTTC
many,-,TRBV6-2/TRBV6-3,TRBJ2-1,CASSYGGGYYNEQFF,TGTGCCAGCAGTTACGGAGGAGGATACTACAATGAGCAGTTCTTC
-,-,TRBV11-2,TRBJ1-2,CASSSDLQAYRYGYTF,TGTGCCAGCAGCTCGGATCTACAGGCATACCGCTATGGCTACACCTTC
-,TRBD2,TRBV7-2,TRBJ2-2,CASSRGANTGELFF,TGTGCCAGCAGTCGGGGGGCGAACACCGGGGAGCTGTTTTTT
medium-sized,TRBD1,TRBV28,TRBJ1-5,CASSEQGRWPQHF,TGTGCCAGCAGCGAACAGGGGCGATGGCCCCAGCATTTT
many,-,TRBV9,TRBJ2-3,CASSDPTDRLEDTQYF,TGTGCCAGCAGCGACCCCACCGACAGGCTCGAGGATACGCAGTATTTT